This T cell receptor beta chain was identified in a study of blood T cell repertoires in COVID-19. As for the study in general: Whether acute or convalescent, the COVID-19 samples came from the United States, Italy and Spain.

Trimming took off 0 bases at V and 5 bases at J, with 11 bases between the two ends. This CDR3 spans 14 amino acids. Per germline, CDR1 SGHNT and CDR2 YYREEE (reference sequence). Those who participated ranged in age from roughly 18 to 89 years and resided in roughly 26 US areas. During the 2 weeks before they entered the study, exposed participants had met someone with a PCR-confirmed or clinician-diagnosed COVID-19 case. Original data processing: Reference gene primer amplification yielded estimated nucleated cell counts. Profiling relied on immunoSEQ multiplex PCR, and the TCRdb table lists in-frame clones only, not all of them. That table is the source of V, J and clone size, and D and trimming were worked out from the DNA. The table has approximately 250,000 clones, roughly 88% seen once.

The TCR was taken from a woman aged 40 to 49 who had been exposed to COVID-19. This rearrangement joins TRBV5-4 to TRBJ1-2; D ambiguous. Sequencing input: PBMCs or T cells enriched from blood (not recorded which). Here the CDR3 reads CASSLGQEKYGYTF. Written as DNA, the CDR3 is TGTGCCAGCAGCTTGGGACAAGAGAAATATGGCTACACCTTC.